This TCR beta chain stems from a study of PD-L1 blockade in urothelial cancer. Study context: Patients initiated atezolizumab in 2014 at 1,200 mg intravenously every 3 weeks.

The CDR3 has 14 residues. Germline assignment: CDR1 SNHLY and CDR2 FYNNEI. Trimming removed 6 bases at V and 1 base at J, with 10 bases between. Method: immunoSEQ multiplex PCR; TCRdb's copy keeps in-frame clones and lacks some. The sample has around 120,000 clones, 70% to 85% seen once. Regarding this clone: In the same sample, other DNA sequences code for this CDR3.

The origin of this receptor is a man aged 50 to 59 with urothelial cancer. Sequencing used PBMCs, obtained around atezolizumab (anti-PD-L1) treatment. This chain uses TRBV2 with TRBJ1-5, with D possibly TRBD1 on 6 matching bases. The CDR3 spells CASRKGESNQPQHF. For the CDR3, the DNA is TGTGCCAGCAGGAAGGGGGAGAGCAATCAGCCCCAGCATTTT.